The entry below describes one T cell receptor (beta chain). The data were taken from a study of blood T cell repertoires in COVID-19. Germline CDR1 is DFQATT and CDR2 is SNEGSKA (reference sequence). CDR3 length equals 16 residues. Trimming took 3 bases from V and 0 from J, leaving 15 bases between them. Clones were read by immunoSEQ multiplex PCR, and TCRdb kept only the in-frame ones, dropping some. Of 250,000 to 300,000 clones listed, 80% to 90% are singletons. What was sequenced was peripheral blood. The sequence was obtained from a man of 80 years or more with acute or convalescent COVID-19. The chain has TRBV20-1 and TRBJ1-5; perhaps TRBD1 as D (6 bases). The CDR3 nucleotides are TGCAGTGCTAGTCCAGGGGAAGATTATAGCAATCAGCCCCAGCATTTT. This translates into CSASPGEDYSNQPQHF.